Listed below are T cell receptor beta chains from one sample, sequenced in a study of cytomegalovirus exposure and HLA in healthy donors. Sequenced by immunoSEQ multiplex PCR; TCRdb stores in-frame clones only, minus some. The sample lists around 72,000 clones, 66% occurring once. Sequencing was performed on PBMCs. Receptors were obtained from a man aged 40-49 years in good health and CMV-seropositive. Each CDR3 is given with its conserved first and last residue. A D gene is named only where the DNA matches it firmly. The size field is filled for only some rows; it gives once, few, many or a size class.

clone size	V gene	D gene	J gene	CDR3 DNA	CDR3 protein
-	TRBV2	TRBD1	TRBJ2-5	TGTGCCAGCATCTACAGGGGGCGCGGTCGCCAAGAGACCCAGTACTTC	CASIYRGRGRQETQYF
-	TRBV7-3	TRBD1	TRBJ1-2	TGTGCCAGCAGCTTAACGGGGTCCCTGGGACAGGGTCTGGACTACACCTTC	CASSLTGSLGQGLDYTF
-	TRBV7-2	-	TRBJ2-7	TGTGCCAGCAGAATGGCCAGGGAAGGTGAGCAGTACTTC	CASRMAREGEQYF
-	TRBV6-5	TRBD1	TRBJ2-7	TGTGCCAGCAGTGCTGGGGCAGGGGGTTTGCACGAGCAGTACTTC	CASSAGAGGLHEQYF
-	TRBV7-2	TRBD1	TRBJ2-7	TGTGCCAGCAGCTTATTGAACAGGGGTAGCGAGCAGTACTTC	CASSLLNRGSEQYF
-	TRBV29-1	TRBD2	TRBJ2-1	TGCAGCGTTGAAGATGGGACTAGCGGGGCAAGCTCCTACAATGAGCAGTTCTTC	CSVEDGTSGASSYNEQFF
-	TRBV6-1	-	TRBJ2-1	TGTGCCAGCACCACGGGGAAAGGGGGTGGGAATGAGCAGTTCTTC	CASTTGKGGGNEQFF
-	TRBV7-3	-	TRBJ2-7	TGTGCCAGCAGCTTAGACAGAAATTACGAGCAGTACTTC	CASSLDRNYEQYF
-	TRBV19	-	TRBJ1-5	TGTGCCAGTACCTTTGGACAGTTCAATCAGCCCCAGCATTTT	CASTFGQFNQPQHF
-	TRBV30	TRBD1	TRBJ1-1	TGTGCCTGGAGTCTTTCGACAGGGTTGACTTTCTTT	CAWSLSTGLTFF
-	TRBV20-1	-	TRBJ2-7	TGCAGTGCTGTTCAGGGGAAAGGGCAGTACTTC	CSAVQGKGQYF
few	TRBV29-1	-	TRBJ1-2	TGCAGCGTTCTGGGGGGAGTTCAGGGTTATGGCTACACCTTC	CSVLGGVQGYGYTF
-	TRBV19	-	TRBJ1-4	TGTGCGCTTGGGGGCCTTACAACTAATGAAAAACTGTTTTTT	CALGGLTTNEKLFF
-	TRBV27	-	TRBJ1-6	TGTGCCAGCAGTCCTACAGGGTGGGGTAATTCACCCCTCCACTTT	CASSPTGWGNSPLHF
-	TRBV5-6	TRBD2	TRBJ2-3	TGTGCCAGCAGCTTATTAGGAGCGGGGGCAAGTACGGATACGCAGTATTTT	CASSLLGAGASTDTQYF
-	TRBV29-1	-	TRBJ1-4	TGCAGCGTTGGAGGGCAGCTTGGTGAAAAACTGTTTTTT	CSVGGQLGEKLFF
-	TRBV9	TRBD2	TRBJ2-5	TGTGCCAGCAGCGGTAATAGCGGGGGGGAAAAGACCCAGTACTTC	CASSGNSGGEKTQYF
-	TRBV5-1	TRBD2	TRBJ2-1	TGCGCCAGCAGCTGGACTAGCCCTGACTACAATGAGCAGTTCTTC	CASSWTSPDYNEQFF
-	TRBV4-1	-	TRBJ1-1	TGCGCCAGCAGCCAAGATGGAGGGAACACTGAAGCTTTCTTT	CASSQDGGNTEAFF
-	TRBV11-2	-	TRBJ1-5	TGTGCCAGCAGCCTGGGGGGGTTCGATCAGCCCCAGCATTTT	CASSLGGFDQPQHF
-	TRBV6-5	-	TRBJ1-1	TGTGCCAATCTCGAAGCTTTCTTT	CANLEAFF
-	TRBV7-3	TRBD2	TRBJ2-3	TGTGCCAGCAGCTCCCGACTAGCGGGGGATACGCAGTATTTT	CASSSRLAGDTQYF
-	TRBV19	-	TRBJ1-4	TGTGCCAGTAGTATGGGGAGATTTAATGAAAAACTGTTTTTT	CASSMGRFNEKLFF
-	TRBV30	-	TRBJ2-5	TGTGCCTGGAGTAGAGGGTGGGACTCCATCTACTTC	CAWSRGWDSIYF
-	TRBV5-8	TRBD1	TRBJ1-3	TGTGCCAGCAGCATCTGGACAGGCGACTCTGGAAACACCATATATTTT	CASSIWTGDSGNTIYF
-	TRBV5-6	TRBD1	TRBJ2-7	TGTGCCAGCAGCACGGGACAGGGGGCTCATCAGTACTTC	CASSTGQGAHQYF
-	TRBV7-7	TRBD2	TRBJ2-2	TGTGCTAGCAGCTTAGCGGGGGGGACCGACACCGGGGAGCTGTTTTTT	CASSLAGGTDTGELFF
few	TRBV7-9	-	TRBJ2-2	TGTGCCAGCAGCCCGGACAGTGCCGGGGAGCTGTTTTTT	CASSPDSAGELFF
once	TRBV5-1	-	TRBJ2-1	TGCGCCAGCAGCTTGGCCAGAGGTGAGCAGTTCTTC	CASSLARGEQFF
-	TRBV5-4	-	TRBJ2-2	TGTGCCAGCAGCTTGCCGGGGACCGGGGAGCTGTTTTTT	CASSLPGTGELFF
few	TRBV6-6	TRBD1	TRBJ1-1	TGTGCCAGCAGCCCGGGACAGTTTGACACTGAAGCTTTCTTT	CASSPGQFDTEAFF
-	TRBV2	TRBD1	TRBJ1-3	TGTGCCAGCAGACCGACAGGGTTAGGAAACACCATATATTTT	CASRPTGLGNTIYF
-	TRBV2	TRBD1	TRBJ1-6	TGTGCCAGCAACCCAGGACAGGGTGTAAATTCACCCCTCCACTTT	CASNPGQGVNSPLHF
few	TRBV14	TRBD1	TRBJ1-2	TGTGCCAGCAGCCTGACAGGGGCCACTAACTATGGCTACACCTTC	CASSLTGATNYGYTF
-	TRBV11-3	-	TRBJ1-1	TGTGCCAGCAGCCCCGCCCGGATACAGGGAGAGGCTTTCTTT	CASSPARIQGEAFF
few	TRBV6-5	TRBD2	TRBJ2-1	TGTGCCAGCAGTTATGCGGGAGAGACCGCTGAGCAGTTCTTC	CASSYAGETAEQFF
-	TRBV11-2	TRBD2	TRBJ2-5	TGTGCCAGCAGCCGGACTAGCGGGGTAGAGACCCAGTACTTC	CASSRTSGVETQYF
-	TRBV7-8	TRBD1	TRBJ1-1	TGTGCCAGCAGCTGGGGACAGTCGAACACTGAAGCTTTCTTT	CASSWGQSNTEAFF
-	TRBV2	-	TRBJ1-6	TGTGCCAGCAGTCCCGGGGGGTTTAATTCACCCCTCCACTTT	CASSPGGFNSPLHF
-	TRBV18	-	TRBJ2-5	TGTGCCAGCTCACCAACAGGGCGGACGGAGACCCAGTACTTC	CASSPTGRTETQYF
-	TRBV2	-	TRBJ1-1	TGTGCCAGCAGTGAGCTAGGATTGAGGAACACTGAAGCTTTCTTT	CASSELGLRNTEAFF
once	TRBV27	TRBD1	TRBJ2-7	TGTGCCAGCAGAAGACAGGGGCCCGATCGATACGAGCAGTACTTC	CASRRQGPDRYEQYF
once	TRBV2	TRBD2	TRBJ2-5	TGTGCCAGCAGTCCACCTAGCGGGGCCCAAGAGACCCAGTACTTC	CASSPPSGAQETQYF
-	TRBV19	TRBD1	TRBJ2-5	TGTGCCAGTAGTACCGGGACAGGGTTAGAGACCCAGTACTTC	CASSTGTGLETQYF
-	TRBV19	TRBD1	TRBJ1-6	TGTGCCAGTAGTACCGGGACAGGCTTAGCCCTCCACTTT	CASSTGTGLALHF
few	TRBV5-1	-	TRBJ2-5	TGCGCCAGCAGCTTGGGTATAGGGGACTTAGGGGTTGAGACCCAGTACTTC	CASSLGIGDLGVETQYF
once	TRBV9	TRBD2	TRBJ2-5	TGTGCCAGCACCCCGGGGGGTGACTATCGGGAGACCCAGTACTTC	CASTPGGDYRETQYF
-	TRBV30	-	TRBJ2-3	TGTGCCTGGGGCCGTAGCACAGATACGCAGTATTTT	CAWGRSTDTQYF
-	TRBV7-8	-	TRBJ2-7	TGTGCCAGCAGCCCCCACACCTACGAGCAGTACTTC	CASSPHTYEQYF
-	TRBV7-6	TRBD1	TRBJ2-7	TGTGCCAGCAGCTCATCGAGTTCGACAGGGGGCGAGCAGTACTTC	CASSSSSSTGGEQYF
-	TRBV5-4	-	TRBJ1-6	TGTGCCAGCAGCCTAGGGGAAGGCCGGTCACCCCTCCACTTT	CASSLGEGRSPLHF
once	TRBV29-1	-	TRBJ2-5	TGCAGCGTTGTATTCGGCGGCAGTCAAGAGACCCAGTACTTC	CSVVFGGSQETQYF
-	TRBV4-3	-	TRBJ1-2	TGCGCCAGCAGCCAAGATGTAGGCAGGGGAATATATGGCTACACCTTC	CASSQDVGRGIYGYTF
-	TRBV5-4	TRBD1	TRBJ1-3	TGTGCCAGCAGCTCGTCTCTGGACAGGGGGCAGGGAAACACCATATATTTT	CASSSSLDRGQGNTIYF